The rows below give T cell receptor beta chains drawn from one sample of a study of somatic mutations in cytotoxic T cells in rheumatoid arthritis. Sequencing was performed with immunoSEQ multiplex PCR; in TCRdb, only in-frame clones are kept and a portion is missing. Among fewer than 13,000 clones listed, around 75% were seen once. The source material was CD8+ T cells sorted from blood. The origin of the receptors is a man aged 60-69 years in good health. Each CDR3 is given with its conserved first and last residue. A D gene is named only where the DNA matches it firmly. Some rows mark clone size as missing; the rest say once, few, many or name a class of expanded clone.

CDR3: CASSVGRGAYEQYF; DNA: TGTGCCAGCAGCGTCGGCAGGGGCGCCTACGAGCAGTACTTC; D: -; V: TRBV11-1; size: -; J: TRBJ2-7
CDR3: CASSSTESFTDTQYF; DNA: TGTGCCAGTAGTAGTACAGAATCCTTTACAGATACGCAGTATTTT; D: -; V: TRBV19; size: -; J: TRBJ2-3
CDR3: CASSYSNTGELFF; DNA: TGTGCCAGCAGTTACTCCAACACCGGGGAGCTGTTTTTT; D: -; V: TRBV6-5; size: -; J: TRBJ2-2
CDR3: CASSTTGGADQETQYF; DNA: TGTGCCAGCAGCACCACAGGGGGCGCGGATCAAGAGACCCAGTACTTC; D: TRBD1; V: TRBV5-4; size: -; J: TRBJ2-5
CDR3: CASSEYVAGDRGEQYF; DNA: TGTGCCAGCAGTGAATACGTAGCGGGGGACAGGGGCGAGCAGTACTTC; D: -; V: TRBV2; size: few; J: TRBJ2-7
CDR3: CSVEVQGREYGYTF; DNA: TGCAGCGTTGAGGTACAGGGGAGAGAGTATGGCTACACCTTC; D: TRBD1; V: TRBV29-1; size: -; J: TRBJ1-2
CDR3: CASSPPRDSYGTGELFF; DNA: TGTGCCAGCAGCCCCCCTCGGGACTCCTATGGCACCGGGGAGCTGTTTTTT; D: -; V: TRBV28; size: few; J: TRBJ2-2
CDR3: CASISRGQNNQPQHF; DNA: TGTGCCAGCATTTCCCGCGGGCAGAACAATCAGCCCCAGCATTTT; D: -; V: TRBV6-1; size: -; J: TRBJ1-5
CDR3: CASSQARGGQETQYF; DNA: TGCGCCAGCAGCCAGGCGCGGGGGGGACAAGAGACCCAGTACTTC; D: TRBD2; V: TRBV4-3; size: -; J: TRBJ2-5
CDR3: CASRGQGDGQPQHF; DNA: TGTGCCAGCAGAGGACAGGGGGACGGTCAGCCCCAGCATTTT; D: TRBD1; V: TRBV28; size: few; J: TRBJ1-5
CDR3: CASSLAKSGGDYEQYF; DNA: TGTGCCAGCAGCTTAGCGAAGTCAGGTGGAGACTACGAGCAGTACTTC; D: -; V: TRBV7-9; size: few; J: TRBJ2-7
CDR3: CASTYQGSSSYEQYF; DNA: TGTGCCAGCACCTACCAGGGGAGCAGCTCCTACGAGCAGTACTTC; D: -; V: TRBV6-5; size: -; J: TRBJ2-7
CDR3: CASSQDRWGNQPQHF; DNA: TGTGCCAGCAGCCAAGACAGGTGGGGCAATCAGCCCCAGCATTTT; D: -; V: TRBV4-2; size: -; J: TRBJ1-5
CDR3: CASSQGEEGTDTQYF; DNA: TGCGCCAGCAGCCAAGGCGAGGAGGGGACAGATACGCAGTATTTT; D: -; V: TRBV4-3; size: -; J: TRBJ2-3
CDR3: CASSFFDRGGEQYF; DNA: TGTGCCAGCAGTTTCTTCGACCGGGGCGGCGAGCAGTACTTC; D: -; V: TRBV28; size: medium-sized; J: TRBJ2-7
CDR3: CASSLAGDYNNEQFF; DNA: TGTGCCAGCAGCTTAGCGGGGGACTACAACAATGAGCAGTTCTTC; D: TRBD2; V: TRBV7-8; size: -; J: TRBJ2-1
CDR3: CASSSWMSTGELFF; DNA: TGTGCCAGCAGTTCCTGGATGTCCACCGGGGAGCTGTTTTTT; D: -; V: TRBV27; size: -; J: TRBJ2-2
CDR3: CASSWSPSYEQYF; DNA: TGTGCCAGCAGCTGGTCTCCTTCCTACGAGCAGTACTTC; D: -; V: TRBV5-4; size: -; J: TRBJ2-7
CDR3: CASSGSFAGVADTQYF; DNA: TGTGCCAGCAGTGGTTCTTTTGCGGGAGTTGCAGATACGCAGTATTTT; D: TRBD2; V: TRBV28; size: -; J: TRBJ2-3
CDR3: CASRLLEGSESSYNSPLHF; DNA: TGTGCCAGCAGACTGCTGGAGGGCAGCGAGAGCTCCTATAATTCACCCCTCCACTTT; D: -; V: TRBV2; size: -; J: TRBJ1-6
CDR3: CSVEVGGPRPYEQYF; DNA: TGCAGCGTTGAAGTGGGGGGGCCCCGGCCTTACGAGCAGTACTTC; D: -; V: TRBV29-1; size: few; J: TRBJ2-7
CDR3: CASSSLQGSGYTF; DNA: TGTGCCAGCAGCTCACTACAGGGCTCTGGCTACACCTTC; D: -; V: TRBV7-2; size: -; J: TRBJ1-2
CDR3: CASSSGQGPIEQYF; DNA: TGTGCCAGTAGTTCGGGACAGGGGCCGATCGAGCAGTACTTC; D: TRBD1; V: TRBV19; size: -; J: TRBJ2-7
CDR3: CASSLTGGTEAFF; DNA: TGTGCCAGCAGCCTGACTGGGGGCACTGAAGCTTTCTTT; D: -; V: TRBV14; size: -; J: TRBJ1-1
CDR3: CASRGLDEQYF; DNA: TGTGCCAGTAGGGGGCTCGACGAGCAGTACTTC; D: TRBD1; V: TRBV7-8; size: -; J: TRBJ2-7
CDR3: CASSRVLAGYEQYF; DNA: TGCGCCAGCAGCAGAGTACTAGCGGGGTACGAGCAGTACTTC; D: TRBD2; V: TRBV4-3; size: -; J: TRBJ2-7
CDR3: CASSIDHGTNYEQYF; DNA: TGTGCCAGTAGTATAGACCACGGGACTAACTACGAGCAGTACTTC; D: TRBD2; V: TRBV19; size: -; J: TRBJ2-7